The next 17 T cell receptor beta chains were all read from a single sample in a study of neoadjuvant anti-PD-1 for oral cavity cancer. Clones were read by immunoSEQ multiplex PCR, and TCRdb kept only the in-frame ones, dropping some. The data hold 14,000 or so clones, with 71% observed a single time. Time point denoted: after neoadjuvant nivolumab, at surgical resection. This material consisted of PBMCs, taken after nivolumab (anti-PD-1) treatment. These receptors were collected from a person aged 35-79 years with oral cavity squamous cell carcinoma.

The gene calls are TRBV9 and TRBJ2-5; 7 bases map to TRBD2. The V segment lost 0 bases and the J segment 1 base; nucleotides outside the gene matches: 12. Germline-derived CDR1 and CDR2 are SGDLS and YYNGEE. The CDR3 sequence is 18 residues long. Here the CDR3 DNA reads TGTGCCAGCAGCGTAGATCCCTACGGGGCGGGGGTCCAAGAGACCCAGTACTTC. Its translation: CASSVDPYGAGVQETQYF.

The chain couples TRBV5-1 to TRBJ2-3; D unresolved. The length of the CDR3 is 14 residues. The germline V and J ends were trimmed by 2 bases and 0 bases, with 7 bases remaining between them. The V gene's germline CDR1 is SGHRS and CDR2 YFSETQ. CDR3 amino acids: CASSLDPSTDTQYF. DNA of the CDR3: TGCGCCAGCAGCTTAGACCCTAGCACAGATACGCAGTATTTT.

This clone was detected only a few times. V usage is TRBV30 and J usage is TRBJ1-2; D remains ambiguous. CDR1 is GTSNPN, CDR2 SVGIG, per germline (reference sequence). CDR3 length: 13 residues. The ends were cut back, 0 bases at V and 4 bases at J, with 9 bases in the middle. The CDR3 coding sequence is TGTGCCTGGAGTGTACAGACCGGCTATGGCTACACCTTC. This gives the protein CAWSVQTGYGYTF.

The chain recombines TRBV7-9 with TRBJ2-7; 7 bases line up with TRBD2. CDR1 is SEHNR, CDR2 FQNEAQ, per germline (reference sequence). The CDR3 is 14 residues long. Unmatched junction bases numbered 6, after V lost 5 bases and J lost 2 bases. CDR3 DNA sequence: TGTGCCAGCAGCGGGAGGGACTGGACCTACGAGCAGTACTTC. Translated: CASSGRDWTYEQYF.

The chain has TRBV7-2 and TRBJ2-3, with 9 bases fitting TRBD1. Germline assignment: CDR1 SGHTA and CDR2 FQGNSA. The trim removed 1 base at V and 3 bases at J, leaving 5 bases unmatched. The CDR3 spans 16 residues. The CDR3 DNA reads as TGTGCCAGCAGCTTAGTTCCCGGGACAGGGACAGATACGCAGTATTTT. Translation: CASSLVPGTGTDTQYF.

The V and J genes are TRBV5-1 and TRBJ2-1, with D possibly matching TRBD2 (5 bases). CDR1 is SGHRS, CDR2 YFSETQ, per germline. The CDR3 sequence is 16 residues long. Trimming removed 0 bases at V and 4 bases at J, with 14 bases between. The CDR3 DNA sequence: TGCGCCAGCAGCTTGGAAGCGAGGGCCGCTTACAATGAGCAGTTCTTC. As protein: CASSLEARAAYNEQFF. The whole variable domain, remainder taken from reference TRBV5-1 and TRBJ2-1, is KAGVTQTPRYLIKTRGQQVTLSCSPISGHRSVSWYQQTPGQGLQFLFEYFSETQRNKGNFPGRFSGRQFSNSRSEMNVSTLELGDSALYLCASSLEARAAYNEQFFGPGTRLTVL.

Details on this clone: This CDR3 is also generated by other DNA sequences in the sample. This chain's CDR3 is CASSLRDYTYEQYF. The CDR3 DNA reads TGTGCCAGCAGCTTAAGGGACTATACCTACGAGCAGTACTTC. The chain employs TRBV7-9 and TRBJ2-7, with TRBD2 matching 7 bases. Germline trimming cut 2 bases from V and 2 bases from J; bases unmatched to any gene: 3. The germline CDR1 and CDR2 sequences are SEHNR and FQNEAQ (reference sequence). The CDR3 has 14 amino acids. Looking up the rest from reference TRBV7-9 and TRBJ2-7 gives the full variable domain: DTGVSQNPRHKITKRGQNVTFRCDPISEHNRLYWYRQTLGQGPEFLTYFQNEAQLEKSRLLSDRFSAERPKGSFSTLEIQRTEQGDSAMYLCASSLRDYTYEQYFGPGTRLTVT.

The rearrangement links TRBV29-1 to TRBJ2-7, with 7 bases matching TRBD1. Per germline, CDR1 SQVTM and CDR2 ANQGSEA. This CDR3 contains 14 residues. V trimming: 7 bases; J trimming: 0 bases; junction bases outside the gene matches: 9. The DNA of the CDR3 is TGCAGCGCTTCCACAGGGGTCCCCTCCTACGAGCAGTACTTC. Encoded protein: CSASTGVPSYEQYF.

The chain is built from TRBV5-1 and TRBJ2-5; maybe TRBD1 (6 bases). Trimming left V 5 bases short and J 4 bases short, with 12 bases between. The CDR3 has 13 residues. Germline assignment: CDR1 SGHRS and CDR2 YFSETQ. The CDR3 sequence: CASRLTGPETQYF. DNA for the CDR3: TGCGCCAGCAGACTTACAGGGCCAGAGACCCAGTACTTC.

The J gene is TRBJ2-1, the V gene TRBV5-5, with 8 bases aligning to TRBD2. This CDR3 has 14 amino acids. J lost 6 bases, V lost 5 bases, and 7 bases had no gene match. Germline V gene sequence: CDR1 SGHKS, CDR2 YYEKEE (reference sequence). CDR3 residues: CASRAPGTSNEQFF. In nucleotides, the CDR3 is TGTGCCAGCAGGGCTCCGGGGACTAGCAATGAGCAGTTCTTC.

This clone is a singleton in its sample. The chain couples TRBV29-1 to TRBJ1-1; 7 bases agree with TRBD1. Germline V gene sequence: CDR1 SQVTM, CDR2 ANQGSEA. J lost 0 bases, V lost 7 bases, and 5 bases had no gene match. The CDR3 length is 13 residues. CDR3 bases: TGCAGCGGAATGGGACAGATGAACACTGAAGCTTTCTTT. It yields the protein CSGMGQMNTEAFF.

This chain links TRBV27 with TRBJ2-1; D is ambiguous. CDR1 and CDR2 from the germline V gene are MNHEY and SMNVEV (reference sequence). Trimming removed 7 bases from V and 0 bases from J, with 13 bases in between. CDR3 size: 15 residues. CDR3 amino acids: CASTSTSPSYNEQFF. The CDR3 DNA reads TGTGCCAGCACCTCTACATCCCCCTCCTACAATGAGCAGTTCTTC.

V usage is TRBV29-1 and J usage is TRBJ2-1; 8 bases agree with TRBD1. Germline V gives CDR1 SQVTM, CDR2 ANQGSEA. V shed 1 base and J 3 bases; nucleotides not matched to a gene: 5. This CDR3 is 15 amino acids long. CDR3 sequence reads: CSVEARTGFYNEQFF. CDR3 nucleotide sequence: TGCAGCGTTGAAGCACGGACAGGGTTCTACAATGAGCAGTTCTTC.

This sequence joins TRBV5-6 and TRBJ2-5; D is perhaps TRBD2 (7 bases). The CDR3 is 15 amino acids. The V gene's germline CDR1 is SGHDT and CDR2 YYEEEE. Deletions cut 0 bases from V and 12 bases from J, with 21 bases between. This CDR3 reads CASSLGGGALPSEYF. The CDR3 nucleotides are TGTGCCAGCAGCTTGGGAGGGGGGGCCCTCCCTTCGGAGTACTTC. Based on the CDR3 plus reference TRBV5-6 and TRBJ2-5, the full variable domain is DAGVTQSPTHLIKTRGQQVTLRCSPKSGHDTVSWYQQALGQGPQFIFQYYEEEERQRGNFPDRFSGHQFPNYSSELNVNALLLGDSALYLCASSLGGGALPSEYFGPGTRLLVL.

This clone was observed a handful of times. This chain connects TRBV11-3 to TRBJ2-2; 9 bases match TRBD1. V trimming: 3 bases; J trimming: 5 bases; junction bases outside the gene matches: 4. CDR3 length: 15 residues. Germline assignment: CDR1 SGHNT and CDR2 YENEEA. In DNA form, the CDR3 reads TGTGCCAGCAGCTTGGACAGGGGAGGAACCGGGGAGCTGTTTTTT. It yields the protein CASSLDRGGTGELFF.

The V call is TRBV27, the J call TRBJ1-5; D perhaps matches TRBD1 (6 bases). CDR3 length equals 14 residues. Germline V gene data show CDR1 as MNHEY and CDR2 as SMNVEV (reference sequence). V shed 8 bases and J shed 0 bases, with 11 bases lying between them. CDR3 region: CASGRDISNQPQHF. The CDR3 DNA sequence: TGTGCCAGCGGCCGGGACATTAGCAATCAGCCCCAGCATTTT.

This chain joins TRBV27 and TRBJ1-5; D possibly corresponds to TRBD1 (5 bases). This CDR3 contains 16 residues. V shed 5 bases and J shed 0 bases, with 14 bases lying between them. Per germline, CDR1 MNHEY and CDR2 SMNVEV (reference sequence). The CDR3 nucleotides read TGTGCCAGCAGTCAGGGATCAGTCAATAGCAATCAGCCCCAGCATTTT. Translation gives CASSQGSVNSNQPQHF.